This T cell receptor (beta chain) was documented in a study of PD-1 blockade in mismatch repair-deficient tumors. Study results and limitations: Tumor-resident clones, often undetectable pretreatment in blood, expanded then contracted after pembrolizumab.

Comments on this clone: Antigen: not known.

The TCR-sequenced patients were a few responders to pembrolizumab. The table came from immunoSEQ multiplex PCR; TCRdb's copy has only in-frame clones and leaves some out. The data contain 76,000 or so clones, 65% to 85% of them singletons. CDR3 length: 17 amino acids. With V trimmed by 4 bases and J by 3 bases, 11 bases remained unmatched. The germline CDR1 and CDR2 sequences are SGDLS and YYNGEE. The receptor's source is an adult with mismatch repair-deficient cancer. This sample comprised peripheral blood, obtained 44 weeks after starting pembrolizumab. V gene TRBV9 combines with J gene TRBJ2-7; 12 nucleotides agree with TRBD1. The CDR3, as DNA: TGTGCCAGCAGCCCCGGAACGGGGACAGGGGGCTTCTACGAGCAGTACTTC. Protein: CASSPGTGTGGFYEQYF. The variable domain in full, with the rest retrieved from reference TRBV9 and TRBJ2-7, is DSGVTQTPKHLITATGQRVTLRCSPRSGDLSVYWYQQSLDQGLQFLIQYYNGEERAKGNILERFSAQQFPDLHSELNLSSLELGDSALYFCASSPGTGTGGFYEQYFGPGTRLTVT.